The next 13 T cell receptor beta chains were all read from a single sample in a study of control samples from healthy donors and cancer patients. Produced via immunoSEQ multiplex PCR; TCRdb's table is partial and in-frame only. This table holds 350,000 to 450,000 clones, approximately 92% found once. The sample was PBMCs. Receptors originate from a man aged 35 to 55 with head and neck cancer.

In this sample, this clone turned up once. Different DNA sequences within this sample yield the same CDR3. The chain recombines TRBV18 with TRBJ2-7; D gene unclear. The CDR3 spans 14 residues. Trimming removed 2 bases from V and 3 bases from J, with 11 bases in between. Per germline, CDR1 KGHSH and CDR2 LQKENI. The CDR3, as DNA: TGTGCCAGCTCACCATCCGGGCCCGGCTACGAGCAGTACTTC. Its protein product is CASSPSGPGYEQYF.

The chain uses TRBV7-9 and TRBJ2-1, with D possibly TRBD2 on 6 matching bases. Trimming cost V 2 bases and J 6 bases, with 14 bases left between them. The CDR3 consists of 15 residues. The V gene's germline CDR1 is SEHNR and CDR2 FQNEAQ (reference sequence). This chain's CDR3 is CASSLFGSSSNEQFF. The DNA of the CDR3 is TGTGCCAGCAGCTTATTCGGGAGTTCAAGCAATGAGCAGTTCTTC.

The gene calls are TRBV7-3 and TRBJ2-2; D perhaps matches TRBD2 (5 bases). This CDR3 has 15 residues. Germline V CDR1 and CDR2: SGHTA, FQGTGA. Trimming left V 5 bases short and J 6 bases short, with 16 bases between. In DNA, the CDR3 is TGTGCCAGCAGCCCAACTAGTGGGGTACCCGGGGAGCTGTTTTTT. This sequence encodes CASSPTSGVPGELFF.

The CDR3, as DNA: TGTGCCAGCAGCCAAGTTTGGGTCCTTAATTCACCCCTCCACTTT. It translates to CASSQVWVLNSPLHF. This sequence joins TRBV3-1 (or the pseudogene TRBV3-2) and TRBJ1-6, with no clear D. The CDR3 extends over 15 amino acids. Trimming shortened V by 1 base and J by 6 bases, and 10 bases separated the two germline ends. Germline loops: CDR1 LGHDT, CDR2 YNNKEL (reference sequence).

The rearrangement uses TRBV28 and TRBJ1-5, with D possibly being TRBD1 (5 bases). CDR1 is MDHEN, CDR2 SYDVKM, per germline. V lost 6 bases and J 7 bases, leaving 13 bases between the germline ends. There are 13 residues in the CDR3. The CDR3 sequence: CASSLPKGQPQHF. CDR3 sequence (DNA): TGTGCCAGCAGCTTACCGAAGGGGCAGCCCCAGCATTTT.

The chain links TRBV7-9 to TRBJ2-1; unclear D gene. The CDR3 contains 13 residues. Germline V gives CDR1 SEHNR, CDR2 FQNEAQ (reference sequence). V lost 3 bases and J lost 4, with 7 bases in between. Here the CDR3 DNA reads TGTGCCAGCAGCTTTGGCTTGTACAATGAGCAGTTCTTC. Its translation: CASSFGLYNEQFF.

This clone was observed a single time. Here the CDR3 DNA reads TGCGCCAGCAGCACGGGACAACAAGAGACCCAGTACTTC. Translating it yields CASSTGQQETQYF. The chain carries TRBV5-1 and TRBJ2-5, with D maybe TRBD1 (6 bases). V was pared by 4 bases and J by 2 bases, with 9 bases between. There are 13 residues in the CDR3. The germline V gene encodes CDR1 SGHRS and CDR2 YFSETQ.

V gene TRBV6-1 combines with J gene TRBJ2-5, with 9 positions matching TRBD2. Germline V CDR1 and CDR2: MNHNS, SASEGT. V dropped 3 bases and J dropped 7; count of bases not matched to a gene: 12. CDR3 size: 16 residues. CDR3 DNA: TGTGCCAGCAGTGACGTGGCGACTAGCGGTTACCTGACCCAGTACTTC. This translates into CASSDVATSGYLTQYF.

The chain carries TRBV27 and TRBJ2-7, with 7 bases fitting TRBD2. Looked up from germline, CDR1 is MNHEY and CDR2 is SMNVEV (reference sequence). V shed 4 bases, J shed 6 bases, and the junction held 15 bases outside the gene matches. The CDR3 covers 16 residues. The CDR3 DNA is TGTGCCAGCAGTTCCCATCCGGGGCGGGGGAGGGGCGAGCAGTACTTC. It translates to CASSSHPGRGRGEQYF.

The chain uses TRBV30 and TRBJ2-7; 9 nucleotides line up with TRBD1. The ends lost 0 bases at V and 2 bases at J; junction bases unmatched: 5. There are 15 residues in the CDR3. From germline, CDR1 is GTSNPN and CDR2 SVGIG (reference sequence). The CDR3 sequence: CAWSVGDRAAYEQYF. The CDR3 DNA reads as TGTGCCTGGAGTGTGGGGGACAGGGCAGCCTACGAGCAGTACTTC.

Here the CDR3 DNA reads TGCGCCAGCAGCCAAGATCCCGGGACGGGAGAAGAGACCCAGTACTTC. Protein sequence: CASSQDPGTGEETQYF. The chain is built from TRBV4-3 and TRBJ2-5; D might be TRBD2 (6 bases). CDR1 and CDR2 (germline): LGHNA, YSLEER. V was cut by 0 bases and J by 3 bases, with 14 bases left in between. The CDR3 length is 16 residues.

The chain combines TRBV7-9 with TRBJ2-3; the match to TRBD1 covers 10 bases. Germline V gene data show CDR1 as SEHNR and CDR2 as FQNEAQ (reference sequence). The CDR3 covers 15 residues. V dropped 5 bases and J dropped 6; count of bases not matched to a gene: 8. The CDR3 spells CASSGRTGGIDTQYF. CDR3 coding DNA: TGTGCCAGCAGCGGCCGGACAGGGGGAATTGATACGCAGTATTTT.

This clone was recorded a few times. V and J are TRBV7-9 and TRBJ1-5, with a possible D match to TRBD1 (5 bases). There are 13 residues in the CDR3. V was pared by 4 bases and J by 4 bases, with 8 bases between. The germline V gene encodes CDR1 SEHNR and CDR2 FQNEAQ (reference sequence). CDR3 in DNA: TGTGCCAGCAGCTCGCAGGGAAATCAGCCCCAGCATTTT. The encoded protein is CASSSQGNQPQHF.